This T cell receptor (beta chain) stems from a study of CD4 T cell repertoires in COVID-19. Study observations and caveats: Suggested intraclonal diversification: top SARS-CoV-2-reactive clonotypes appeared in two or three memory subsets.

CDR1 and CDR2 from the germline V gene are MNHEY and SVGAGI. Trimming cost V 2 bases and J 5 bases, with 9 bases left between them. CDR3 length equals 14 residues. Note on this clone: Its antigen remains unknown.

This table comes from immunoSEQ multiplex PCR, and its TCRdb copy is limited to in-frame clones, with some not included. The data hold some 71,000 clones, with around four fifths observed a single time. The input for sequencing was CD4+ T cells from peripheral blood, taken after recovery from COVID-19. The rearrangement links TRBV6-5 to TRBJ1-4, with D tentatively TRBD1 (6 bases). This clonotype was obtained from a human donor who had COVID-19. DNA for the CDR3: TGTGCCAGCAGTTACGATAGGGGGAATGAAAAACTGTTTTTT. As protein: CASSYDRGNEKLFF.